Below, 12 T cell receptor beta chains from the same sample are listed, as sequenced in a study of T cells in Graves' hyperthyroidism and ophthalmopathy. RNA transcripts served as the template for amplifying TCR beta CDR3 regions. HTBI primers were used for first-round RT-PCR of the TCR CDR3. One entry per CDR3 protein, called by TCRdb with MiXCR from the multiplex PCR reads. The sample records about 740,000 distinct CDR3 sequences, 13% to 15% being singletons. The sample was blood. All receptors derive from a woman under 30 with Graves' hyperthyroidism.

The chain carries TRBV6-1 and TRBJ2-1; 8 nucleotides agree with TRBD2. In germline, CDR1 is MNHNS, CDR2 SASEGT. This CDR3 is 16 amino acids long. CDR3 residues: CGAGGVRTSLYNEQFF. CDR3 bases: TGTGGGGCGGGGGGCGTACGGACTTCCCTCTACAATGAGCAGTTCTTC.

V usage is TRBV27 and J usage is TRBJ1-2; no clear D gene. Germline V gene lookup returns CDR1 MNHEY and CDR2 SMNVEV (reference sequence). V dropped 4 bases and J dropped 4 bases, with 19 bases sitting between them. The CDR3 has 16 residues. The CDR3 bases are TGTGCCAGCAGTTCCTACGCAGGACTGTCGGGCTATGGCTACACCTTC. This translates into CASSSYAGLSGYGYTF.

This clonotype occurred many times. Here the CDR3 DNA reads TGCGCCAGCAGCTGGGACGGGAACTCTGGAAACACCATATATTTT. It specifies CASSWDGNSGNTIYF. The rearrangement joins TRBV5-1 to TRBJ1-3; D is possibly TRBD1 (5 bases). The germline V gene encodes CDR1 SGHRS and CDR2 YFSETQ. Between the trimmed V and J ends, which lost 3 bases and 0 bases, there was a span of 10 bases. This CDR3 contains 15 residues.

The sample holds a few counts of this clonotype. The genes are TRBV12-3 or TRBV12-4 and TRBJ2-2; no firm D call. There are 17 residues in the CDR3. V was shortened by 6 bases and J by 6 bases, with 23 bases between the two germline ends. CDR3 in DNA: TGTGCCAGCAGCCGGAGAAGGACGGATACGAGTGCCGGGGAGCTGTTTTTT. This gives the protein CASSRRRTDTSAGELFF.

This clonotype showed up just a few times. The chain has TRBV27 and TRBJ2-7; TRBD1 matches 8 bases. The CDR3 covers 14 residues. V was clipped by 6 bases and J by 3 bases; unmatched bases: 7. Germline V gives CDR1 MNHEY, CDR2 SMNVEV (reference sequence). The CDR3 sequence is CASSYKGQGYEQYF. The CDR3, as DNA: TGTGCCAGCAGCTACAAAGGACAGGGCTACGAGCAGTACTTC.

The DNA for the CDR3 is TGTGCCAGCAGCGGGCGGGACCCAGTTTCGGAGCAGTACTTC. This translates into CASSGRDPVSEQYF. V usage is TRBV13 and J usage is TRBJ2-7; possibly TRBD2 for D (6 bases). CDR3 length: 14 amino acids. The V and J ends lost 5 bases and 7 bases respectively, with 18 bases between them. The V gene's germline CDR1 is PRHDT and CDR2 FYEKMQ (reference sequence). Together with reference TRBV13 and TRBJ2-7, the CDR3 gives the full variable domain: AAGVIQSPRHLIKEKRETATLKCYPIPRHDTVYWYQQGPGQDPQFLISFYEKMQSDKGSIPDRFSAQQFSDYHSELNMSSLELGDSALYFCASSGRDPVSEQYFGPGTRLTVT.

This clonotype was seen a handful of times. The CDR3 sequence is CASSLGDGYEQYF. CDR3 DNA: TGCGCCAGCAGCTTGGGGGACGGCTACGAGCAGTACTTC. The chain joins TRBV5-1 to TRBJ2-7, with D possibly called TRBD1 or TRBD2 (5 bases each). The CDR3 is 13 residues long. Germline CDR1 SGHRS, CDR2 YFSETQ. V was trimmed by 0 bases and J by 3 bases, leaving 7 bases between them.

This clonotype came up once. Possible read error: a much larger clone is one base away. This sequence joins TRBV28 and TRBJ2-5; TRBD2 is a possible D gene (6 bases). From germline, CDR1 is MDHEN and CDR2 SYDVKM. This CDR3 has 17 amino acids. CDR3 in DNA: TGTGCCAGCAGTTTCCGCCGGAGGCGGGGAAGGGGAGAGGCCCAGTACTTC. It is translated as CASSFRRRRGRGEAQYF.

V usage is TRBV28 and J usage is TRBJ1-5; possible D gene TRBD1, 5 bases. Germline CDR1 MDHEN, CDR2 SYDVKM. Trimming cost V 3 bases and J 6 bases, with 12 bases left between them. CDR3 length: 14 residues. The CDR3 here is CASSFARVGQPQHF. DNA for the CDR3: TGTGCCAGCAGTTTTGCCAGGGTTGGTCAGCCCCAGCATTTT.

This chain joins TRBV19 and TRBJ2-7, with TRBD1 matching over 9 bases. The V and J ends lost 6 bases and 3 bases, in that order; junction bases with no gene match: 12. This CDR3 region has 16 residues. The germline CDR1 and CDR2 sequences are LNHDA and SQIVND (reference sequence). Written as DNA, the CDR3 is TGTGCCAGTAGCCCCCAATTGGGACAGGGTGACTACGAGCAGTACTTC. Translation gives CASSPQLGQGDYEQYF.

V gene TRBV18 combines with J gene TRBJ1-1; D uncertain. Deletions cut 8 bases from V and 0 bases from J, with 16 bases between. This CDR3 region has 15 residues. CDR1 and CDR2 (germline): KGHSH, LQKENI. In DNA form, the CDR3 reads TGTGCCAGCGCCGCACGGCTCAGCATGAACACTGAAGCTTTCTTT. Translation: CASAARLSMNTEAFF.

This clonotype was seen a handful of times. This sequence joins TRBV28 and TRBJ2-5; tentative D call: TRBD2 (6 bases). The germline gives CDR1 MDHEN, CDR2 SYDVKM. V dropped 9 bases and J dropped 5 bases, with 22 bases sitting between them. The CDR3 extends over 15 amino acids. The CDR3 region is CASGSRLEDVETQYF. The CDR3 nucleotides read TGTGCCAGTGGGTCCCGACTAGAGGATGTGGAGACCCAGTACTTC.